The T cell receptor (beta chain) under discussion was sequenced for a study of T cell repertoires in cytomegalovirus infection. Study in general: CMV epitopes that were recently identified and HLA-C-restricted were used alongside well-studied HLA-B-restricted ones. Public TCR beta signatures indicated both CMV infection and matching HLA type.

TCRdb ran MiXCR on the reads and lists one entry per CDR3 protein. The sample contains around 540,000 distinct CDR3 sequences, around 30% of which appear only once. This clonotype was picked up a small number of times. Its specificity is unknown. This CDR3 spans 16 amino acids. Germline CDR1 SGHTA, CDR2 FQGNSA. V gave up 1 base and J gave up 0 bases, with 11 bases separating them. Study outcomes and limitations: CMV carriers with the relevant HLA were identified by cumulative public TCR beta family frequency. Clonotypes of TCR beta that were HLA-C-restricted and CMV-specific dominated the ex vivo response.

The source of this sequence is a human donor in good health (CMV status not recorded). Some clones in this sample may be carry-over from other donors' samples. The chain is built from TRBV7-2 and TRBJ2-3, with a possible D match to TRBD2 (5 bases). The sample in question was cultured PBMCs, obtained from culture after CMV antigen stimulation. The DNA for the CDR3 is TGTGCCAGCAGCTTAGATCGCCCGGGGAGCACAGATACGCAGTATTTT. Protein: CASSLDRPGSTDTQYF. Supplemented by reference TRBV7-2 and TRBJ2-3, the full variable domain reads GAGVSQSPSNKVTEKGKDVELRCDPISGHTALYWYRQSLGQGLEFLIYFQGNSAPDKSGLPSDRFSAERTGGSVSTLTIQRTQQEDSAVYLCASSLDRPGSTDTQYFGPGTRLTVL.